Following are 23 T cell receptor beta chains from one sample sequenced in a study of blood T cell repertoires in COVID-19 (dated by TCRdb to 2018 to 2021). Libraries were built with the immunoSEQ multiplex PCR assay. TCRdb took over this immuneACCESS table, retaining in-frame rearrangements with V and J assigned. Such tables are incomplete; in checked studies, under half of the missing clones stem from an unresolved V gene, and the remainder is unexplained. In this sample the table shows about 94,000 clones, under 90% of which occur a single time. Clones ranked in the top ten supply under 20% of the sample. Sequences were obtained from peripheral blood. The receptors here all came from a human donor in a cohort sampled during active COVID-19.

The chain has TRBV5-5 and TRBJ2-5; unclear D gene. This CDR3 contains 15 residues. CDR1 SGHKS and CDR2 YYEKEE come from the germline V gene (reference sequence). V was cut by 2 bases and J by 1 base, with 12 bases left in between. CDR3 protein: CASSFLPSPQETQYF. The CDR3 DNA follows: TGTGCCAGCAGCTTTCTTCCGTCCCCCCAAGAGACCCAGTACTTC.

This rearrangement joins TRBV2 to TRBJ2-7; the match to TRBD2 covers 11 bases. Germline V lookup: CDR1 SNHLY, CDR2 FYNNEI. The CDR3 contains 15 residues. J was trimmed by 3 bases and V by 6 bases; bases with no gene match: 7. CDR3 sequence: CASRPPGTSGYEQYF. For the CDR3, the DNA is TGTGCCAGCAGGCCCCCCGGGACTAGCGGCTACGAGCAGTACTTC.

The CDR3 coding sequence is TGCGCCAGCAGCCTAACAGGGGGCAAAGGCTACACCTTC. Translating gives CASSLTGGKGYTF. The J gene is TRBJ1-2, the V gene TRBV5-1; 9 bases align to TRBD1. V shed 4 bases, J shed 8 bases, and the junction held 6 bases outside the gene matches. The CDR3 consists of 13 residues. CDR1 is SGHRS and CDR2 is YFSETQ in the germline V gene.

V is TRBV20-1 and J is TRBJ2-5; unclear D gene. Germline CDR1 is DFQATT and CDR2 is SNEGSKA (reference sequence). Trimming took off 3 bases at V and 0 bases at J, with 11 bases between the two ends. The CDR3 runs 14 residues. The CDR3 nucleotides are TGCAGTGCTAGTTCCCCCCTGTACCAAGAGACCCAGTACTTC. Translation: CSASSPLYQETQYF.

This chain links TRBV7-9 with TRBJ2-3; no clear D. The CDR3 extends over 15 amino acids. CDR1 SEHNR and CDR2 FQNEAQ come from the germline V gene (reference sequence). Trimming stripped 0 bases from V and 5 bases from J, with 12 bases between. The CDR3 bases are TGTGCCAGCAGCTTAGCGCGAGGCGGTGGAGATACGCAGTATTTT. Encoded protein: CASSLARGGGDTQYF. Based on the CDR3 plus reference TRBV7-9 and TRBJ2-3, the full variable domain is DTGVSQNPRHKITKRGQNVTFRCDPISEHNRLYWYRQTLGQGPEFLTYFQNEAQLEKSRLLSDRFSAERPKGSFSTLEIQRTEQGDSAMYLCASSLARGGGDTQYFGPGTRLTVL.

J is TRBJ2-7 and V is TRBV6-7; D is perhaps TRBD1 (5 bases). TRBV6-7 is recorded as an ORF, its role being uncertain. Trimming left V 2 bases short and J 7 bases short, with 30 bases between. The CDR3 length is 19 residues. The CDR3 is CASSYGLGHRFPSLREQYF. The DNA of the CDR3 is TGTGCCAGCAGTTACGGTTTGGGGCACAGGTTCCCATCCCTACGAGAGCAGTACTTC.

This chain links TRBV28 with TRBJ1-1; 10 bases match TRBD1. Germline V gene data show CDR1 as MDHEN and CDR2 as SYDVKM. The length of the CDR3 is 11 residues. Trimming cost V 5 bases and J 11 bases; bases outside gene matches: 2. The CDR3 loop reads CASSMDRGAFF. Written as DNA, the CDR3 is TGTGCCAGCAGTATGGACAGGGGGGCTTTCTTT.

This clone was counted a single time. The V and J genes are TRBV7-9 and TRBJ2-3; 7 bases match TRBD1. This CDR3 has 15 residues. V lost 7 bases to trimming and J lost 4 bases; unmatched junction nucleotides: 11. The germline V gene encodes CDR1 SEHNR and CDR2 FQNEAQ (reference sequence). The CDR3 loop is CASTYRGLPADTQYF. The CDR3 DNA reads as TGTGCCAGCACATACAGGGGCCTCCCCGCAGATACGCAGTATTTT.

The chain combines TRBV6-5 with TRBJ1-2, with a tentative D call TRBD1 (6 bases). The germline CDR1 and CDR2 sequences are MNHEY and SVGAGI. V lost 6 bases and J 3 bases, leaving 11 bases between the germline ends. The CDR3 contains 13 residues. CDR3 amino acids: CASRASGDYGYTF. CDR3 sequence (DNA): TGTGCCAGCAGAGCATCAGGGGACTATGGCTACACCTTC.

This rearrangement joins TRBV28 to TRBJ2-1; the match to TRBD1 covers 9 bases. This CDR3 comprises 16 residues. V dropped 5 bases and J dropped 5; count of bases not matched to a gene: 10. Germline CDR1 MDHEN, CDR2 SYDVKM. CDR3 protein: CASSPAGQGRNNEQFF. CDR3 sequence (DNA): TGTGCCAGCAGTCCCGCAGGACAGGGGAGGAACAATGAGCAGTTCTTC.

V is TRBV5-1 and J is TRBJ2-2; D gene uncertain. Deletions cut 0 bases from V and 7 bases from J, with 7 bases between. CDR3 size: 13 residues. In germline, CDR1 is SGHRS, CDR2 YFSETQ. Here the CDR3 DNA reads TGCGCCAGCAGCTTGGGAGGCGGCGGGGAGCTGTTTTTT. As protein: CASSLGGGGELFF.

The CDR3, as DNA: TGTGCCAGCAGCCAAGTTGGCATAAGCTCCTACGAGCAGTACTTC. Translating gives CASSQVGISSYEQYF. The chain uses TRBV4-2 and TRBJ2-7; D is unresolved. Germline CDR1 reads LGHNA; CDR2 reads YNFKEQ. Trimming removed 1 base from V and 0 bases from J, with 10 bases in between. This CDR3 spans 15 amino acids.

The gene calls are TRBV2 and TRBJ1-1; 7 nucleotides match TRBD1. The germline gives CDR1 SNHLY, CDR2 FYNNEI. The V gene end was trimmed by 5 bases and the J gene end by 1 base; junction bases not matched to a gene: 4. This CDR3 has 14 residues. CDR3 loop: CASSIQGRNTEAFF. DNA of the CDR3: TGTGCCAGCAGTATACAGGGGAGGAACACTGAAGCTTTCTTT.

This clone appeared a single time. The rearrangement links TRBV5-6 to TRBJ1-1, with D possibly TRBD1 on 6 matching bases. There are 15 residues in the CDR3. V dropped 3 bases and J dropped 6 bases, with 18 bases sitting between them. CDR1 and CDR2 from the germline V gene are SGHDT and YYEEEE. This CDR3 is CASSSGGRQVPEAFF. CDR3 nucleotide sequence: TGTGCCAGCAGCTCGGGGGGTAGACAGGTCCCTGAAGCTTTCTTT. Full variable domain (missing parts from reference TRBV5-6 and TRBJ1-1): DAGVTQSPTHLIKTRGQQVTLRCSPKSGHDTVSWYQQALGQGPQFIFQYYEEEERQRGNFPDRFSGHQFPNYSSELNVNALLLGDSALYLCASSSGGRQVPEAFFGQGTRLTVV.

The V and J genes are TRBV15 and TRBJ2-7, with 11 nucleotides matching TRBD1. V was pared by 9 bases and J by 4 bases, with 5 bases of the junction left unmatched. CDR1 is LNHNV, CDR2 YYDKDF, per germline (reference sequence). The CDR3 is 13 residues long. The CDR3 DNA reads as TGTGCCACTCAACGGGACAGGGGGTACGAGCAGTACTTC. Amino acids: CATQRDRGYEQYF.

The chain combines TRBV2 with TRBJ2-3; D is ambiguous. This CDR3 has 14 residues. The V and J ends lost 11 bases and 0 bases respectively, with 15 bases between them. The germline V gene has CDR1 SNHLY and CDR2 FYNNEI. The DNA of the CDR3 is TGTGCCGGTGGCGAGGCGACTAGCACAGATACGCAGTATTTT. Its protein is CAGGEATSTDTQYF. The full variable domain, its missing parts supplied by reference TRBV2 and TRBJ2-3, is EPEVTQTPSHQVTQMGQEVILRCVPISNHLYFYWYRQILGQKVEFLVSFYNNEISEKSEIFDDQFSVERPDGSNFTLKIRSTKLEDSAMYFCAGGEATSTDTQYFGPGTRLTVL.

The J gene is TRBJ2-7, the V gene TRBV9; 7 bases are shared with TRBD1. Looked up from germline, CDR1 is SGDLS and CDR2 is YYNGEE. Unmatched junction bases numbered 2, after V lost 3 bases and J lost 5 bases. The CDR3 totals 12 residues. The CDR3 nucleotides read TGTGCCAGCAGCGCCACAGGGGACGAGCAGTACTTC. Translation gives CASSATGDEQYF.

This chain uses TRBV7-2 with TRBJ2-7; TRBD2 matches at 10 bases. The V gene's germline CDR1 is SGHTA and CDR2 FQGNSA. The CDR3 spans 15 residues. Trimming took 0 bases from V and 5 from J; bases not matched to a gene: 4. CDR3 nucleotide sequence: TGTGCCAGCAGCTTAGCCGCTAGCGGGAGCCACGAGCAGTACTTC. Translating it yields CASSLAASGSHEQYF.

The chain recombines TRBV28 with TRBJ2-3; a possible D gene is TRBD1 (5 bases). Germline loops: CDR1 MDHEN, CDR2 SYDVKM. V lost 6 bases to trimming and J lost 8 bases, with 9 bases between them. CDR3 size: 11 residues. CDR3 sequence: CASSARGTQYF. For the CDR3, the DNA is TGTGCCAGCAGCGCTAGGGGTACGCAGTATTTT.

The chain joins TRBV27 to TRBJ2-7, with 8 bases lining up with TRBD2. V shed 5 bases and J 3 bases; nucleotides not matched to a gene: 6. Germline V gene sequence: CDR1 MNHEY, CDR2 SMNVEV (reference sequence). The CDR3 runs to 14 residues. The CDR3 region is CASSAGTRGYEQYF. CDR3 nucleotide sequence: TGTGCCAGCAGTGCCGGGACTAGGGGCTACGAGCAGTACTTC.

This clone turned up a few times. The chain links TRBV19 to TRBJ2-1; 9 bases line up with TRBD2. The CDR3 covers 15 residues. V was clipped by 8 bases and J by 12 bases; unmatched bases: 17. CDR1 and CDR2 from the germline V gene are LNHDA and SQIVND (reference sequence). For the CDR3, the DNA is TGTGCCAGTGCCGAGGCGGGAGGGCCAATGAAAGGGCAGTTCTTC. It specifies CASAEAGGPMKGQFF.

The chain is built from TRBV7-3 and TRBJ2-2, with 8 bases fitting TRBD2. Germline lookup yields CDR1 SGHTA and CDR2 FQGTGA. The CDR3 has 15 residues. V lost 1 base and J lost 7; bases outside the gene matches: 5. The CDR3, as DNA: TGTGCCAGCAGCTTAAGAGCGGGAGAAGGCGGGGAGCTGTTTTTT. This translates into CASSLRAGEGGELFF.

J is TRBJ2-7 and V is TRBV6-5, with D possibly matching TRBD1 (5 bases). Germline V gene sequence: CDR1 MNHEY, CDR2 SVGAGI. The CDR3 loop spans 13 amino acids. Trimming removed 7 bases from V and 3 bases from J, with 13 bases in between. Written as DNA, the CDR3 is TGTGCCAGCAAGGGTCCAGGGCTCTACGAGCAGTACTTC. It translates to CASKGPGLYEQYF.